The 9 T cell receptor beta chains below all came from one sample that was sequenced in a study of T cell responses to AZD1222 COVID-19 vaccine. Sequenced by immunoSEQ multiplex PCR; TCRdb stores in-frame clones only, minus some. The repertoire holds around 120,000 clones, approximately 90% seen once, with 6.5% to 9% in the top ten. Sequenced here: peripheral blood, sampled on day 0 of AZD1222 vaccination. The origin of the receptors is an adult in good health.

This clone has just one count. This specimen includes other DNA sequences encoding the same CDR3. The chain recombines TRBV29-1 with TRBJ1-1; D is ambiguous. V lost 4 bases and J lost 8, with 11 bases in between. This CDR3 has 11 amino acids. The germline V gene has CDR1 SQVTM and CDR2 ANQGSEA. CDR3 residues: CSVGQFGEAFF. Here the CDR3 DNA reads TGCAGCGTTGGTCAGTTTGGGGAAGCTTTCTTT.

The chain couples TRBV5-1 to TRBJ2-1; D uncertain. V was trimmed by 0 bases and J by 4 bases, leaving 8 bases between them. This CDR3 is 14 amino acids long. Looked up from germline, CDR1 is SGHRS and CDR2 is YFSETQ. The CDR3 DNA reads as TGCGCCAGCAGCTTGGGACGGCCTTACAATGAGCAGTTCTTC. Translating gives CASSLGRPYNEQFF. The complete variable domain, with remaining parts taken from reference TRBV5-1 and TRBJ2-1, reads KAGVTQTPRYLIKTRGQQVTLSCSPISGHRSVSWYQQTPGQGLQFLFEYFSETQRNKGNFPGRFSGRQFSNSRSEMNVSTLELGDSALYLCASSLGRPYNEQFFGPGTRLTVL.

The rearrangement joins TRBV9 to TRBJ2-2; D call uncertain. V was pared by 0 bases and J by 0 bases, with 9 bases between. CDR3 length: 16 residues. Germline V gives CDR1 SGDLS, CDR2 YYNGEE. The CDR3: CASSVVGRSNTGELFF. CDR3 nucleotide sequence: TGTGCCAGCAGCGTAGTGGGCAGGTCGAACACCGGGGAGCTGTTTTTT.

In regard to this clone: A read error may produce the germline difference seen at one junction end. The rearrangement joins TRBV2 to TRBJ2-2, with 9 bases that match TRBD2. CDR1 is SNHLY, CDR2 FYNNEI, per germline. The CDR3 length is 18 residues. The CDR3 DNA reads as TGTGCCCGCAGCGCTCGCCCGCGGGGGGGGGCTAAATTCGGGGAGCTGTTTTTT. Protein product: CARSARPRGGAKFGELFF.

This chain connects TRBV6-4 to TRBJ2-1; 8 positions agree with TRBD1. The V segment lost 6 bases and the J segment 1 base; nucleotides outside the gene matches: 5. CDR3 length: 15 residues. Germline CDR1 and CDR2: MRHNA and SNTAGT. The CDR3 protein is CASSRDRQSYNEQFF. The CDR3 nucleotides are TGTGCCAGCAGCCGGGACAGGCAATCCTACAATGAGCAGTTCTTC.

The chain recombines TRBV12-3 or TRBV12-4 with TRBJ1-5; possible D gene TRBD1, 6 bases. The V end was cut by 4 bases, the J end by 6 bases, with 7 bases between. This CDR3 has 12 residues. The CDR3 nucleotides are TGTGCCAGCAGTTCGGGGGCTCAGCCCCAGCATTTT. Translation gives CASSSGAQPQHF.

This chain links TRBV5-1 with TRBJ1-1; TRBD1 aligns across 10 bases. Unmatched junction bases numbered 6, after V lost 6 bases and J lost 4 bases. This CDR3 spans 14 amino acids. Germline V gene data show CDR1 as SGHRS and CDR2 as YFSETQ. In DNA, the CDR3 is TGCGCCAGCACCCGACAGGGGGCGAGCACTGAAGCTTTCTTT. This encodes CASTRQGASTEAFF. The full variable domain, in which reference TRBV5-1 and TRBJ1-1 provide the parts outside the CDR3, is KAGVTQTPRYLIKTRGQQVTLSCSPISGHRSVSWYQQTPGQGLQFLFEYFSETQRNKGNFPGRFSGRQFSNSRSEMNVSTLELGDSALYLCASTRQGASTEAFFGQGTRLTVV.

The chain joins TRBV29-1 to TRBJ1-2, with 12 bases fitting TRBD1. V shed 6 bases, J shed 5 bases, and the junction held 4 bases outside the gene matches. Germline CDR1 and CDR2: SQVTM and ANQGSEA. The CDR3 runs 13 residues. This CDR3 reads CSVGGQGAYGYTF. In DNA, the CDR3 is TGCAGCGTCGGGGGACAGGGGGCGTATGGCTACACCTTC.

This clone was recorded a few times. CDR3 bases: TGTGCCAGCACCCCCCGGACAGGGAGCCACGAGCAGTACTTC. Translating it yields CASTPRTGSHEQYF. This chain uses TRBV27 with TRBJ2-7, with TRBD1 matching 8 bases. The CDR3 length is 14 residues. Germline values: CDR1 MNHEY, CDR2 SMNVEV (reference sequence). V was pared by 7 bases and J by 5 bases, with 10 bases of the junction left unmatched.